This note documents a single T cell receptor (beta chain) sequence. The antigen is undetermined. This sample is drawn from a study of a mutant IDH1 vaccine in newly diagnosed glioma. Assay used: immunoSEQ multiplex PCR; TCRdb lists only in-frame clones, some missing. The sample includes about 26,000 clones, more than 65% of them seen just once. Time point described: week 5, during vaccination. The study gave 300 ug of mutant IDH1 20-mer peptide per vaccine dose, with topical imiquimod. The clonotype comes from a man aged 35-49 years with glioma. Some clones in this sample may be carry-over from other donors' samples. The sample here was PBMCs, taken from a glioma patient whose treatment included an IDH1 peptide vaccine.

CDR3 loop: CAIRTGGPDNEQFF. The CDR3 DNA sequence: TGTGCCATCAGGACCGGGGGGCCAGACAATGAGCAGTTCTTC. The V gene is TRBV10-3, the J gene TRBJ2-1; a possible D gene is TRBD2 (7 bases). V was trimmed by 6 bases and J by 5 bases, leaving 14 bases between them. The CDR3 totals 14 residues. The germline CDR1 and CDR2 sequences are ENHRY and SYGVKD.